Listed here is a single T cell receptor beta chain. The data stem from a study of blood T cell repertoires in COVID-19. Study-level information: PBMCs, B-cell-depleted T cells, or T cells were the source of the cDNA or gDNA that made up the material.

Followed over time, Seattle patients had been enrolled while infection was active. The CDR3 contains 15 residues. V lost 5 bases and J lost 0; bases outside the gene matches: 1. CDR1 is SGHTA and CDR2 is FQGNSA in the germline V gene. Study processing details: Estimated nucleated cell counts came from reference gene primer amplification. The data were produced by immunoSEQ multiplex PCR, yet TCRdb's version contains in-frame clones alone and is incomplete. V and J calls and clone size come straight from that table; D and trimming were deduced from the DNA. The sample has about 280,000 clones; 65% to 90% are singletons.

The sequenced sample was peripheral blood. J is TRBJ2-1 and V is TRBV7-2, with 10 positions matching TRBD2. The TCR was taken from a woman aged 70-85 years with COVID-19, enrolled during active disease. The chain's CDR3 is CASSERGGSYNEQFF. In nucleotides, the CDR3 is TGTGCCAGCAGCGAGCGGGGGGGCTCCTACAATGAGCAGTTCTTC.